The present T cell receptor beta chain was sequenced within a study of blood T cell repertoires in COVID-19. Germline V gives CDR1 KGHSH, CDR2 LQKENI. CDR3 length: 14 residues. V was pared by 2 bases and J by 1 base, with 8 bases between. The data were produced by immunoSEQ multiplex PCR, yet TCRdb's version contains in-frame clones alone and is incomplete. This table has around 300,000 clones, 85% to 90% appearing once. The material sequenced was PBMCs or T cells enriched from blood (not recorded which). The receptor was isolated from a woman between 18 and 29 years old who had recovered from COVID-19. The V gene is TRBV18, the J gene TRBJ1-2; D ambiguous. The DNA for the CDR3 is TGTGCCAGCTCACCAAACCAGGTTAACTATGGCTACACCTTC. This sequence encodes CASSPNQVNYGYTF.